This TCR beta chain was retrieved from a study of T cells after yellow fever vaccination. Overall study findings and caveats: Compared with primary, the secondary response was weaker and peaked at day 5, not 15. Contaminating bulk clonotypes could be abundant in FACS-sorted repertoires. Clones from primary vaccination mostly reappeared after the booster (roughly 97% CD4, 88% CD8).

TCRdb processed the 5' RACE reads anew with MiXCR; each CDR3 protein has one entry. The profile covers hundreds of thousands of distinct CDR3 sequences, with 15% to 20% appearing a single time and 14% taken by the ten largest. The table lists this clonotype with a few counts. Its antigen remains unidentified. This sequence originates from a man aged 25 to 40 who received the YFV17D yellow fever vaccine. This specimen was PBMCs, taken 15 days after the yellow fever booster vaccination.

The CDR3 DNA reads as TGCAGTGCTAGAGTTACGGGGGACAATGAGCAGTTCTTC. Translating gives CSARVTGDNEQFF. This chain links TRBV20-1 with TRBJ2-1; TRBD2 is a possible D gene (6 bases). CDR1 and CDR2 from the germline V gene are DFQATT and SNEGSKA (reference sequence). The V end lost 1 base, the J end lost 5 bases, and 9 bases lay between the germline ends. CDR3 length: 13 residues.